This is a list of T cell receptor beta chains from one sample in a study of blood T cell repertoires in COVID-19. Profiling relied on immunoSEQ multiplex PCR, and the TCRdb table lists in-frame clones only, not all of them. This table has about 150,000 clones, around 86% appearing once. What was sequenced was peripheral blood. The receptors come from a man aged 45-60 years who had recovered from COVID-19. CDR3s include the opening cysteine and the closing phenylalanine or tryptophan. The D gene is left open where the match is weak. Expanded clones get a size class; other rows say once, few or many, or leave the size out.

size	D	V	J	DNA	CDR3
.	.	TRBV6-5	TRBJ2-1	TGTGCCAGCAGTTTCAGTAACAATGAGCAGTTCTTC	CASSFSNNEQFF
once	TRBD2	TRBV30	TRBJ2-2	TGTGCCTGGAAAGGGCTAGCGGGGGAGGCGAACACCGGGGAGCTGTTTTTT	CAWKGLAGEANTGELFF
.	.	TRBV9	TRBJ2-5	TGTGCCAGCAGCCCCCGACTAGTCCCAGAGACCCAGTACTTC	CASSPRLVPETQYF
few	.	TRBV18	TRBJ1-1	TGTGCCAGCTCACCACCGACAGGAGACACTGAAGCTTTCTTT	CASSPPTGDTEAFF
.	.	TRBV12-3/TRBV12-4	TRBJ2-2	TGTGCCAGCAGTTCGGTACTCACCGGGGAGCTGTTTTTT	CASSSVLTGELFF
.	TRBD1	TRBV7-8	TRBJ2-5	TGTGCCAGCAGCGGGGGACAGGGGGCGACTTCTGAGACCCAGTACTTC	CASSGGQGATSETQYF
once	.	TRBV11-2	TRBJ1-1	TGTGCCAGCAGCTTAGCCGGAGAAGTGTTTGAAGCTTTCTTT	CASSLAGEVFEAFF
.	.	TRBV7-8	TRBJ2-7	TGTGCCAGCAGCTGGGCTCCCGGTTACGAGCAGTACTTC	CASSWAPGYEQYF
few	.	TRBV7-9	TRBJ1-1	TGTGCCAGCAGCCTGGGGGAGGGGACTGAAGCTTTCTTT	CASSLGEGTEAFF
.	TRBD1	TRBV9	TRBJ1-1	TGTGCCAGCAGCGTAGAAGTGCTACGACAGGGGAGGAACACTGAAGCTTTCTTT	CASSVEVLRQGRNTEAFF
once	.	TRBV5-6	TRBJ2-1	TGTGCCAGCAGCTTGTCAGGGGGGAATGAGCAGTTCTTC	CASSLSGGNEQFF
.	.	TRBV2	TRBJ1-2	TGTGCCAGCAGAGCCCTACGGACCACAGAGGGTGGCTACACCTTC	CASRALRTTEGGYTF
.	TRBD1	TRBV11-2	TRBJ1-6	TGTGCCAGCAGCCCTCCGGGACAGGGGAATTCACCCCTCCACTTT	CASSPPGQGNSPLHF
once	.	TRBV6-5	TRBJ2-7	TGTGCCAGCACTGGGCAGGGCTACGAGCAGTACTTC	CASTGQGYEQYF
few	.	TRBV11-3	TRBJ2-3	TGTGCCAGCAGCTTAGACGGACTACCTAGCACAGATACGCAGTATTTT	CASSLDGLPSTDTQYF
.	TRBD2	TRBV24-1	TRBJ2-1	TGTGCCACCAGTGATACTAGCGGTAGCTCCTACAATGAGCAGTTCTTC	CATSDTSGSSYNEQFF
.	.	TRBV5-1	TRBJ2-7	TGCGCCAGCAGCTTATCGGGTACCTACGAGCAGTACTTC	CASSLSGTYEQYF
.	.	TRBV4-2	TRBJ2-1	TGTGCCAGCAGCCAAGAGCAGGTCCCCAATGAGCAGTTCTTC	CASSQEQVPNEQFF
.	.	TRBV9	TRBJ1-2	TGTGCCAGCAGCCCCAGACAGGCCTACTATGGCTACACCTTC	CASSPRQAYYGYTF
.	.	TRBV5-4	TRBJ2-2	TGTGCCAGCAGCCGAGGCGGTACACCGAACACCGGGGAGCTGTTTTTT	CASSRGGTPNTGELFF